This TCR beta chain is drawn from a study of blood T cell repertoires in COVID-19. The V gene's germline CDR1 is SGHRS and CDR2 YFSETQ. This CDR3 comprises 13 residues. V was pared by 6 bases and J by 5 bases, with 3 bases of the junction left unmatched. TCRdb's copy holds only in-frame clones and misses some; the assay was immunoSEQ multiplex PCR. The table records roughly 180,000 clones, approximately 89% of them present only once. The chain has TRBV5-1 and TRBJ2-5, with 11 nucleotides matching TRBD2. Sequencing used peripheral blood. The receptor comes from a woman aged 25-40 years with acute or convalescent COVID-19. The CDR3 region has the DNA TGCGCCAGCACCCCTAGCGGGGGGGAGACCCAGTACTTC. This translates into CASTPSGGETQYF.